A selection of T cell receptor beta chains follows, all from one sample in a study of blood T cell repertoires in COVID-19. Profiled with immunoSEQ multiplex PCR; TCRdb holds only in-frame clones, not every one. The sample has 90,000 to 140,000 clones; 85% are singletons. Material: peripheral blood. These receptors were obtained from a man aged 50 or older with acute or convalescent COVID-19. The CDR3 runs from the conserved cysteine through the conserved F or W. A D gene is named only where the DNA matches it firmly. Not every row has a clone size; where given, it reads once, few, many or a size class.

size: -
J: TRBJ1-5
D: -
V: TRBV2
CDR3: CASSGVLNQPQHF
DNA: TGTGCCAGCTCGGGAGTCTTAAATCAGCCCCAGCATTTT

size: -
J: TRBJ1-2
D: -
V: TRBV24-1
CDR3: CATSGMRGGGYTF
DNA: TGTGCCACCAGTGGAATGAGGGGGGGTGGCTACACCTTC

size: once
J: TRBJ1-2
D: -
V: TRBV5-4
CDR3: CASSLGGETVYGYTF
DNA: TGTGCCAGCAGCTTGGGTGGGGAGACGGTCTATGGCTACACCTTC

size: -
J: TRBJ1-1
D: -
V: TRBV5-6
CDR3: CASSLGSTEAFF
DNA: TGTGCCAGCAGCTTAGGGAGCACTGAAGCTTTCTTT

size: -
J: TRBJ2-1
D: -
V: TRBV29-1
CDR3: CSGSGILHNEQFF
DNA: TGCAGCGGGTCCGGGATTTTACACAATGAGCAGTTCTTC

size: -
J: TRBJ2-7
D: TRBD1
V: TRBV24-1
CDR3: CATSDPGQGAYEQYF
DNA: TGTGCCACCAGTGACCCGGGACAGGGGGCCTACGAGCAGTACTTC

size: -
J: TRBJ2-7
D: TRBD2
V: TRBV4-2
CDR3: CASSQASSGNSYEQYF
DNA: TGTGCCAGCAGCCAAGCTTCTAGCGGGAACTCCTACGAGCAGTACTTC

size: -
J: TRBJ2-2
D: -
V: TRBV28
CDR3: CASSPAEETGELFF
DNA: TGTGCCAGCAGTCCCGCCGAGGAGACCGGGGAGCTGTTTTTT

size: -
J: TRBJ1-3
D: TRBD1
V: TRBV4-1
CDR3: CASSQSGQGSGNTIYF
DNA: TGCGCCAGCAGCCAGAGCGGACAGGGCTCTGGAAACACCATATATTTT

size: -
J: TRBJ2-7
D: TRBD1
V: TRBV28
CDR3: CASSSPDRGEHEQYF
DNA: TGTGCCAGCAGTTCTCCGGACAGGGGTGAACACGAGCAGTACTTC

size: -
J: TRBJ2-3
D: -
V: TRBV25-1
CDR3: CATIRGTDTQYF
DNA: TGTGCCACCATCCGGGGCACAGATACGCAGTATTTT

size: -
J: TRBJ1-2
D: -
V: TRBV11-2
CDR3: CASSFEGDGYTF
DNA: TGTGCCAGCAGTTTCGAAGGGGATGGCTACACCTTC

size: once
J: TRBJ1-5
D: -
V: TRBV28
CDR3: CASSHPTGSNQPQHF
DNA: TGTGCCAGCAGTCACCCCACGGGTTCTAATCAGCCCCAGCATTTT

size: -
J: TRBJ2-3
D: -
V: TRBV5-1
CDR3: CASSLAGTDTQYF
DNA: TGCGCCAGCAGCTTGGCCGGTACAGATACGCAGTATTTT

size: -
J: TRBJ2-2
D: TRBD1
V: TRBV7-6
CDR3: CASSLVSLTGVGNTGELFF
DNA: TGTGCCAGCAGCTTAGTCTCCCTTACAGGGGTCGGGAACACCGGGGAGCTGTTTTTT

size: -
J: TRBJ2-1
D: TRBD2
V: TRBV6-5
CDR3: CASTAGTSGRFEQFF
DNA: TGTGCCAGCACCGCCGGGACTAGCGGGAGATTTGAGCAGTTCTTC

size: once
J: TRBJ2-7
D: TRBD1
V: TRBV29-1
CDR3: CSVAAGTGSPWRQYF
DNA: TGCAGCGTCGCCGCCGGGACAGGGTCCCCCTGGCGGCAGTACTTC

size: -
J: TRBJ2-2
D: TRBD1
V: TRBV30
CDR3: CATRQGNAGELFF
DNA: TGTGCCACTCGACAGGGGAACGCCGGGGAGCTGTTTTTT

size: -
J: TRBJ2-7
D: TRBD1
V: TRBV9
CDR3: CASSEGTGSGEQYF
DNA: TGTGCCAGCAGCGAGGGGACAGGGTCGGGCGAGCAGTACTTC

size: -
J: TRBJ1-5
D: -
V: TRBV19
CDR3: CASSPSIDNQPQHF
DNA: TGTGCCAGTAGTCCCTCCATAGACAATCAGCCCCAGCATTTT

size: -
J: TRBJ2-1
D: -
V: TRBV11-3
CDR3: CASSLTGYNEQFF
DNA: TGTGCCAGCAGCTTAACTGGTTACAATGAGCAGTTCTTC

size: -
J: TRBJ2-7
D: TRBD2
V: TRBV5-1
CDR3: CASSPTSGLYEQYF
DNA: TGCGCCAGCAGCCCCACTAGCGGTTTGTACGAGCAGTACTTC

size: -
J: TRBJ2-3
D: TRBD2
V: TRBV4-1
CDR3: CASSQDLPGRVGSTDTQYF
DNA: TGCGCCAGCAGCCAAGATCTTCCAGGGAGGGTTGGGAGCACAGATACGCAGTATTTT

size: -
J: TRBJ1-4
D: -
V: TRBV6-2/TRBV6-3
CDR3: CASSYTGEKLFF
DNA: TGTGCCAGCAGTTACACGGGGGAAAAACTGTTTTTT

size: -
J: TRBJ1-3
D: TRBD1
V: TRBV27
CDR3: CASSWTGESGNTIYF
DNA: TGTGCCAGCAGTTGGACAGGGGAGTCTGGAAACACCATATATTTT

size: -
J: TRBJ2-7
D: -
V: TRBV10-3
CDR3: CAISPGQPNPYEQYF
DNA: TGTGCCATCAGTCCCGGACAGCCCAATCCCTACGAGCAGTACTTC

size: few
J: TRBJ1-2
D: -
V: TRBV27
CDR3: CASSHYRTVTKTGGYTF
DNA: TGTGCCAGCAGCCACTACAGGACAGTTACTAAAACGGGGGGCTACACCTTC

size: -
J: TRBJ2-3
D: TRBD2
V: TRBV13
CDR3: CASSSLRLAGGQDTQYF
DNA: TGTGCCAGCAGCTCTCTAAGACTAGCGGGGGGCCAAGATACGCAGTATTTT

size: few
J: TRBJ1-6
D: -
V: TRBV28
CDR3: CASSHTGRGANSPLHF
DNA: TGTGCCAGCAGTCATACAGGGAGGGGAGCAAATTCACCCCTCCACTTT

size: -
J: TRBJ2-3
D: -
V: TRBV7-9
CDR3: CASSIGDTQYF
DNA: TGTGCCAGCTCGATCGGGGATACGCAGTATTTT

size: -
J: TRBJ2-6
D: -
V: TRBV7-8
CDR3: CASSLARRVTGANVLTF
DNA: TGTGCCAGCAGCTTAGCGCGCAGGGTCACTGGGGCCAACGTCCTGACTTTC

size: -
J: TRBJ2-5
D: TRBD2
V: TRBV7-3
CDR3: CASSQTAGGGETQYF
DNA: TGTGCCAGCAGCCAGACCGCGGGAGGAGGGGAGACCCAGTACTTC

size: -
J: TRBJ1-1
D: -
V: TRBV6-5
CDR3: CASRPVVQNTEAFF
DNA: TGTGCCAGCAGACCGGTGGTGCAGAACACTGAAGCTTTCTTT

size: -
J: TRBJ2-7
D: -
V: TRBV6-5
CDR3: CASSSHSTRLSYEQYF
DNA: TGTGCCAGCAGTTCCCACTCGACACGCCTCTCCTACGAGCAGTACTTC

size: -
J: TRBJ1-2
D: TRBD1
V: TRBV5-3
CDR3: CARSTDRGEGIYGYTF
DNA: TGTGCCAGAAGCACCGACAGGGGAGAGGGGATCTATGGCTACACCTTC

size: -
J: TRBJ2-3
D: -
V: TRBV7-9
CDR3: CASSLGQGTDTQYF
DNA: TGTGCCAGCAGCTTAGGGCAGGGCACCGATACGCAGTATTTT

size: -
J: TRBJ1-1
D: TRBD1
V: TRBV28
CDR3: CASSYPGTANTEAFF
DNA: TGTGCCAGCAGTTACCCCGGGACAGCGAACACTGAAGCTTTCTTT

size: once
J: TRBJ1-1
D: -
V: TRBV29-1
CDR3: CSVIRGNTEAFF
DNA: TGCAGCGTTATAAGGGGAAACACTGAAGCTTTCTTT

size: -
J: TRBJ2-2
D: -
V: TRBV10-1
CDR3: CASSKGGRSTGELFF
DNA: TGCGCCAGCTCGAAGGGGGGGCGTTCCACCGGGGAGCTGTTTTTT

size: -
J: TRBJ1-3
D: -
V: TRBV3-1/TRBV3-2
CDR3: CASTLAGTNSGNTIYF
DNA: TGTGCCAGCACCCTCGCCGGGACAAACTCTGGAAACACCATATATTTT

size: -
J: TRBJ2-1
D: -
V: TRBV6-5
CDR3: CASSYRSSYNEQFF
DNA: TGTGCCAGCAGTTATAGGAGCTCCTACAATGAGCAGTTCTTC

size: -
J: TRBJ1-5
D: -
V: TRBV5-1
CDR3: CASSLGGFNQPQHF
DNA: TGCGCCAGCAGCTTGGGAGGATTCAATCAGCCCCAGCATTTT

size: -
J: TRBJ1-1
D: TRBD1
V: TRBV6-5
CDR3: CASSRQGEAFF
DNA: TGTGCCAGCAGTAGACAGGGGGAAGCTTTCTTT

size: -
J: TRBJ2-7
D: -
V: TRBV7-8
CDR3: CASSLGGQSSYEQYF
DNA: TGTGCCAGCAGCTTGGGGGGACAGAGCTCCTACGAGCAGTACTTC

size: -
J: TRBJ1-1
D: -
V: TRBV27
CDR3: CASRVNFGTEAFF
DNA: TGTGCCAGCAGGGTCAACTTTGGCACTGAAGCTTTCTTT

size: -
J: TRBJ1-2
D: TRBD1
V: TRBV2
CDR3: CASSPGTGGGYGYTF
DNA: TGTGCCAGCAGCCCCGGGACAGGGGGCGGCTATGGCTACACCTTC

size: few
J: TRBJ1-6
D: TRBD1
V: TRBV7-3
CDR3: CASSQGTGQYSPLHF
DNA: TGTGCCAGCAGCCAAGGGACAGGGCAGTATTCACCCCTCCACTTT

size: -
J: TRBJ2-1
D: TRBD2
V: TRBV24-1
CDR3: CATSGGFRGPRLAGRVSYNEQFF
DNA: TGTGCCACCAGTGGGGGTTTTAGAGGGCCGCGACTAGCGGGAAGAGTCTCCTACAATGAGCAGTTCTTC

size: -
J: TRBJ1-2
D: TRBD1
V: TRBV2
CDR3: CASSKGTEYLYGYTF
DNA: TGTGCCAGCAGTAAAGGGACAGAATACCTCTATGGCTACACCTTC

size: few
J: TRBJ2-4
D: -
V: TRBV3-1/TRBV3-2
CDR3: CASSPGPVRNIQYF
DNA: TGTGCCAGCAGCCCTGGCCCGGTGAGGAACATTCAGTACTTC

size: -
J: TRBJ1-1
D: -
V: TRBV4-1
CDR3: CASSQVPGYTEAFF
DNA: TGCGCCAGCAGCCAAGTCCCAGGGTACACTGAAGCTTTCTTT

size: once
J: TRBJ2-2
D: TRBD1
V: TRBV5-5
CDR3: CASSPRQGGTGELFF
DNA: TGTGCCAGCAGCCCACGACAGGGCGGCACCGGGGAGCTGTTTTTT

size: -
J: TRBJ2-7
D: -
V: TRBV19
CDR3: CASSIGSGSYEQYF
DNA: TGTGCCAGTAGTATCGGTTCAGGATCTTACGAGCAGTACTTC

size: few
J: TRBJ1-1
D: -
V: TRBV12-3/TRBV12-4
CDR3: CASRRTTNTEAFF
DNA: TGTGCCAGCAGGAGGACAACGAACACTGAAGCTTTCTTT

size: -
J: TRBJ2-7
D: TRBD1
V: TRBV27
CDR3: CASRDRSYEQYF
DNA: TGTGCCAGCAGGGACAGGTCCTACGAGCAGTACTTC

size: -
J: TRBJ2-3
D: TRBD2
V: TRBV9
CDR3: CASSVGLAQTDTQYF
DNA: TGTGCCAGCAGCGTAGGACTAGCCCAAACAGATACGCAGTATTTT

size: -
J: TRBJ1-5
D: -
V: TRBV28
CDR3: CASSLLRTPYSNQPQHF
DNA: TGTGCCAGCAGTTTACTCAGGACACCATATAGCAATCAGCCCCAGCATTTT